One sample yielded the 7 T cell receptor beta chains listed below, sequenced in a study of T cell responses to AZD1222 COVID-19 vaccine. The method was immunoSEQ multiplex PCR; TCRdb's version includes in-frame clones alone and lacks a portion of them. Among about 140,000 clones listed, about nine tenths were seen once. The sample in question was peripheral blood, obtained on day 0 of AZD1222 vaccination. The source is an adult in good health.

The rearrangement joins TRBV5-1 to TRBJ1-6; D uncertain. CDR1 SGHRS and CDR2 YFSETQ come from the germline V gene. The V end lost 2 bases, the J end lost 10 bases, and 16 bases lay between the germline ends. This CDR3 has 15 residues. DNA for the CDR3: TGCGCCAGCAGCTTACTTGGACTCCGGGAGTCACCCCTCCACTTT. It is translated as CASSLLGLRESPLHF.

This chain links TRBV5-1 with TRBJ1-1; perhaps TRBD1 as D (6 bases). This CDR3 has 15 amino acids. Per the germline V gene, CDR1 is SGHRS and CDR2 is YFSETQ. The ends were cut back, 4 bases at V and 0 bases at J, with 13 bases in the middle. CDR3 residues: CASSQGPSMNTEAFF. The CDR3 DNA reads TGCGCCAGCAGCCAGGGGCCGAGCATGAACACTGAAGCTTTCTTT. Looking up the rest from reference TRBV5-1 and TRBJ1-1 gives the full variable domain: KAGVTQTPRYLIKTRGQQVTLSCSPISGHRSVSWYQQTPGQGLQFLFEYFSETQRNKGNFPGRFSGRQFSNSRSEMNVSTLELGDSALYLCASSQGPSMNTEAFFGQGTRLTVV.

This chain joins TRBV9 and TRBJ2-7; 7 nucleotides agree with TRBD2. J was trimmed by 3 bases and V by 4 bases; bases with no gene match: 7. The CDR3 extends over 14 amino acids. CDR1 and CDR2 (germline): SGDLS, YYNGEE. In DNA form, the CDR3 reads TGTGCCAGCAGCTCTACCGGGAGGCTCTACGAGCAGTACTTC. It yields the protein CASSSTGRLYEQYF.

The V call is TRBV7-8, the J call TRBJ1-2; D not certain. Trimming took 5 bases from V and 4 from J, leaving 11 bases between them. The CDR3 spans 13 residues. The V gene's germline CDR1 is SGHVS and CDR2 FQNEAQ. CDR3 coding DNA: TGTGCCAGCAGCCCGAGGGATCTCTATGGCTACACCTTC. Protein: CASSPRDLYGYTF.

The CDR3 here is CATAGQGARGGELFF. CDR3 nucleotides: TGTGCCACCGCCGGACAGGGGGCGCGGGGCGGGGAGCTGTTTTTT. The chain combines TRBV15 with TRBJ2-2, with 11 bases identical to TRBD1. Germline-derived CDR1 and CDR2 are LNHNV and YYDKDF (reference sequence). This CDR3 has 15 amino acids. J was trimmed by 7 bases and V by 8 bases; bases with no gene match: 9.

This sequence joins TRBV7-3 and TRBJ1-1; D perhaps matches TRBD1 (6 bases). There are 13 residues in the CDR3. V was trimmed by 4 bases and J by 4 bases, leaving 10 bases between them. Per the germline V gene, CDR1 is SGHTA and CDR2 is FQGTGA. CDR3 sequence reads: CASSSQQGTEAFF. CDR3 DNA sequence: TGTGCCAGCAGCTCCCAACAGGGCACTGAAGCTTTCTTT.

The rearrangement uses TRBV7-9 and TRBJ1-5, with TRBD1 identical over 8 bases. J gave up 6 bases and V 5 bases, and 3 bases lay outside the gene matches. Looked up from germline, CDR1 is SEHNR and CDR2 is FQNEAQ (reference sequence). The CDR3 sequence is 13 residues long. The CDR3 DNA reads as TGTGCCAGCAGCAGGACAGGGAGTCAGCCCCAGCATTTT. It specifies CASSRTGSQPQHF.